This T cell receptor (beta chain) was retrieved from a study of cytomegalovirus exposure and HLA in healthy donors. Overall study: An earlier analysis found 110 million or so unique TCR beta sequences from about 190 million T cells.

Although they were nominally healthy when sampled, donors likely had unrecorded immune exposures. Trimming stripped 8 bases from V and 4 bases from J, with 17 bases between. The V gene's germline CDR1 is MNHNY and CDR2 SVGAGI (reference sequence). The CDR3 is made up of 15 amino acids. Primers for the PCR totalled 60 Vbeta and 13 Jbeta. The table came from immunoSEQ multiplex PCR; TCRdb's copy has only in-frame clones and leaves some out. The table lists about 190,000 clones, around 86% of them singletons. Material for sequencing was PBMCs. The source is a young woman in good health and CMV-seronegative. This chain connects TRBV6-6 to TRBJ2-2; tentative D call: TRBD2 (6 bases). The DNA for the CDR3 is TGTGCCAGCCTCCGAGGGGAGGTGAGCACCGGGGAGCTGTTTTTT. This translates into CASLRGEVSTGELFF.